This passage covers 27 T cell receptor beta chains from one sample sequenced in a study of blood T cell repertoires in COVID-19 (dated by TCRdb to the early 2020s). The library relied on the immunoSEQ multiplex PCR assay. TCRdb carries this immuneACCESS record with in-frame sequences only. Its versions omit some clonotypes, under half of them owing to an unresolved V gene in the studies checked, with the rest unexplained. Here the sample has approximately 150,000 clones; roughly nine tenths occur a single time. The top ten clones comprise 18% of the sample. What was sequenced was peripheral blood. These TCRs come from a man in his 60s with active or convalescent COVID-19.

The genes are TRBV7-8 and TRBJ1-3; a weak D match, TRBD1 (6 bases). From germline, CDR1 is SGHVS and CDR2 FQNEAQ. V gave up 8 bases and J gave up 0 bases, with 11 bases separating them. This CDR3 contains 14 residues. As DNA, the CDR3 is TGTGCCAGCGGAACGACAGGCTCTGGAAACACCATATATTTT. It encodes CASGTTGSGNTIYF.

The count of this clone is one. CDR3 bases: TGTGCCAGCAGCTTAGCGGGAACGGGAGTAGATACGCAGTATTTT. Amino acids: CASSLAGTGVDTQYF. The chain joins TRBV11-3 to TRBJ2-3; TRBD2 might be the D (6 bases). The ends were cut back, 1 base at V and 5 bases at J, with 13 bases in the middle. Germline CDR1 SGHNT, CDR2 YENEEA. The CDR3 extends over 15 amino acids.

This rearrangement joins TRBV27 to TRBJ2-3; D perhaps matches TRBD2 (6 bases). The CDR3 runs 15 residues. Trimming left V 0 bases short and J 3 bases short, with 10 bases between. Germline loops: CDR1 MNHEY, CDR2 SMNVEV (reference sequence). CDR3 residues: CASSLSPGGTDTQYF. In nucleotides, the CDR3 is TGTGCCAGCAGTTTATCCCCCGGAGGGACAGATACGCAGTATTTT.

V is TRBV30 and J is TRBJ1-6; 11 bases align to TRBD1. This CDR3 contains 14 residues. The V gene's germline CDR1 is GTSNPN and CDR2 SVGIG (reference sequence). V trimming: 4 bases; J trimming: 10 bases; junction bases outside the gene matches: 6. The CDR3 nucleotides read TGTGCCTGGACCTTAGGGACAGGGGGATCACCCCTCCACTTT. Translating it yields CAWTLGTGGSPLHF.

J is TRBJ1-2 and V is TRBV6-4; the match to TRBD1 covers 8 bases. V was pared by 7 bases and J by 8 bases, with 15 bases of the junction left unmatched. Germline values: CDR1 MRHNA, CDR2 SNTAGT. This CDR3 comprises 15 residues. The CDR3 loop reads CASTPLAGGSGGYTF. CDR3 nucleotide sequence: TGTGCCAGCACCCCGCTGGCAGGGGGCTCCGGCGGCTACACCTTC.

This clone was picked up one time. CDR3 region: CASAVAPKNIQYF. DNA of the CDR3: TGTGCCAGCGCCGTAGCTCCCAAAAACATTCAGTACTTC. This chain links TRBV28 with TRBJ2-4; no definite D call. CDR1 is MDHEN and CDR2 is SYDVKM in the germline V gene. CDR3 length equals 13 residues. Trimming stripped 8 bases from V and 2 bases from J, with 10 bases between.

The chain recombines TRBV7-9 with TRBJ2-1; maybe TRBD1 (7 bases). The CDR3 is made up of 15 amino acids. Trimming took off 3 bases at V and 4 bases at J, with 13 bases between the two ends. Germline V gene sequence: CDR1 SEHNR, CDR2 FQNEAQ (reference sequence). The CDR3 here is CASSLRDSFYNEQFF. The CDR3, as DNA: TGTGCCAGCAGCTTGCGGGACAGCTTTTACAATGAGCAGTTCTTC. Combining the CDR3 with reference TRBV7-9 and TRBJ2-1 gives the whole variable domain DTGVSQNPRHKITKRGQNVTFRCDPISEHNRLYWYRQTLGQGPEFLTYFQNEAQLEKSRLLSDRFSAERPKGSFSTLEIQRTEQGDSAMYLCASSLRDSFYNEQFFGPGTRLTVL.

The chain is built from TRBV3-1 (or the pseudogene TRBV3-2) and TRBJ2-7; D gene unclear. CDR1 is LGHDT, CDR2 YNNKEL, per germline (reference sequence). The CDR3 is made up of 12 amino acids. V dropped 3 bases and J dropped 3 bases, with 6 bases sitting between them. CDR3 nucleotide sequence: TGTGCCAGCAGCCACGGTATCTACGAGCAGTACTTC. Its protein is CASSHGIYEQYF.

The chain recombines TRBV5-6 with TRBJ2-7, with D perhaps matching TRBD1 (6 bases). V lost 4 bases and J 6 bases, leaving 14 bases between the germline ends. This CDR3 has 13 amino acids. Germline assignment: CDR1 SGHDT and CDR2 YYEEEE. The DNA for the CDR3 is TGTGCCAGCAGCCCTACAGGGTTCCCCGAGCAGTACTTC. Translation: CASSPTGFPEQYF.

The chain couples TRBV5-5 to TRBJ1-6; the D is unclear. The V gene lost 4 bases and the J gene lost 8 bases, with 16 bases spanning the gap. The CDR3 runs 15 residues. The germline V gene encodes CDR1 SGHKS and CDR2 YYEKEE (reference sequence). Here the CDR3 reads CASSLELVQDSPLHF. CDR3 nucleotide sequence: TGTGCCAGCAGCCTGGAGTTGGTTCAGGATTCACCCCTCCACTTT.

The rearrangement uses TRBV7-2 and TRBJ2-5; a weak D match, TRBD2 (5 bases). Trimming removed 5 bases at V and 4 bases at J, with 11 bases between. There are 13 residues in the CDR3. The germline V gene has CDR1 SGHTA and CDR2 FQGNSA. DNA for the CDR3: TGTGCCAGCAGCACACAAACTAGAGAGACCCAGTACTTC. This sequence encodes CASSTQTRETQYF.

This clone was seen only a few times. The chain links TRBV30 to TRBJ1-5; a weak D match, TRBD1 (6 bases). The CDR3 is 13 amino acids. The germline V gene has CDR1 GTSNPN and CDR2 SVGIG (reference sequence). Trimming removed 1 base at V and 3 bases at J, with 7 bases between. CDR3 region: CAWSGTDNQPQHF. The CDR3 DNA is TGTGCCTGGAGTGGGACAGACAATCAGCCCCAGCATTTT.

The J gene is TRBJ1-5, the V gene TRBV19; TRBD1 might be the D (6 bases). This CDR3 has 15 amino acids. V lost 1 base and J lost 6, with 13 bases in between. In germline, CDR1 is LNHDA, CDR2 SQIVND (reference sequence). CDR3 in amino acids: CASSIGFGGAQPQHF. The CDR3 DNA sequence: TGTGCCAGTAGTATAGGGTTTGGGGGGGCTCAGCCCCAGCATTTT.

V and J are TRBV10-3 and TRBJ2-7; the match to TRBD2 covers 11 bases. The CDR3 is 15 amino acids. The J segment lost 2 bases and the V segment lost 4 bases, leaving 4 bases of the junction unmatched. Germline CDR1 is ENHRY and CDR2 is SYGVKD. The CDR3 sequence: CAISGSTSGAYEQYF. The DNA for the CDR3 is TGTGCCATCAGTGGCTCGACTAGCGGGGCCTACGAGCAGTACTTC.

The genes are TRBV10-2 and TRBJ2-7; weak D call: TRBD2 (6 bases). The CDR3 runs to 13 residues. Germline V gives CDR1 WSHSY, CDR2 SAAADI. V shed 7 bases and J shed 2 bases, with 12 bases lying between them. CDR3 in DNA: TGCGCCAGCACTCGGGGGTTTACCTACGAGCAGTACTTC. Translated, it gives CASTRGFTYEQYF.

The chain joins TRBV7-8 to TRBJ2-1, with 12 bases matching TRBD2. This CDR3 region has 16 residues. Trimming cost V 2 bases and J 6 bases; bases outside gene matches: 5. Germline assignment: CDR1 SGHVS and CDR2 FQNEAQ. CDR3 DNA: TGTGCCAGCAGCTTATTCCGGACTAGCGGGATCAATGAGCAGTTCTTC. It encodes CASSLFRTSGINEQFF. Together with reference TRBV7-8 and TRBJ2-1, the CDR3 gives the full variable domain: GAGVSQSPRYKVAKRGQDVALRCDPISGHVSLFWYQQALGQGPEFLTYFQNEAQLDKSGLPSDRFFAERPEGSVSTLKIQRTQQEDSAVYLCASSLFRTSGINEQFFGPGTRLTVL.

The CDR3 is CASGLDRGGQPQHF. DNA for the CDR3: TGTGCTAGTGGTCTGGACAGGGGAGGTCAGCCCCAGCATTTT. The chain has TRBV12-5 and TRBJ1-5; TRBD1 agrees at 9 bases. The CDR3 covers 14 residues. Germline trimming cut 5 bases from V and 6 bases from J; bases unmatched to any gene: 5. The germline V gene encodes CDR1 LGHNT and CDR2 FRNRAP.

As DNA, the CDR3 is TGTGCCAGCAGCTTAGACAGGGTGGTCACCGGGGAGCTGTTTTTT. Translation: CASSLDRVVTGELFF. This chain uses TRBV7-2 with TRBJ2-2; possibly TRBD1 for D (6 bases). The ends were cut back, 1 base at V and 4 bases at J, with 10 bases in the middle. The CDR3 is 15 residues long. CDR1 and CDR2 from the germline V gene are SGHTA and FQGNSA.

The chain uses TRBV7-2 and TRBJ2-7; D not certain. Germline V gene sequence: CDR1 SGHTA, CDR2 FQGNSA. V was clipped by 1 base and J by 3 bases, with 10 bases between them. CDR3 length equals 14 residues. The chain's CDR3 is CASSLDGLNYEQYF. DNA for the CDR3: TGTGCCAGCAGCTTAGATGGCCTTAACTACGAGCAGTACTTC. The full variable domain, rest sourced from reference TRBV7-2 and TRBJ2-7, is GAGVSQSPSNKVTEKGKDVELRCDPISGHTALYWYRQSLGQGLEFLIYFQGNSAPDKSGLPSDRFSAERTGGSVSTLTIQRTQQEDSAVYLCASSLDGLNYEQYFGPGTRLTVT.

This sequence joins TRBV19 and TRBJ2-3; 9 bases agree with TRBD2. J was trimmed by 5 bases and V by 3 bases; bases with no gene match: 6. The CDR3 consists of 15 residues. Germline V lookup: CDR1 LNHDA, CDR2 SQIVND (reference sequence). The CDR3 loop reads CASSIRGGAVDTQYF. CDR3 bases: TGTGCCAGTAGTATTCGCGGGGGGGCCGTAGATACGCAGTATTTT.

V is TRBV7-2 and J is TRBJ2-1; D is undetermined. Germline CDR1 and CDR2: SGHTA and FQGNSA. The V end was cut by 2 bases, the J end by 6 bases, with 17 bases between. CDR3 length: 16 amino acids. The DNA for the CDR3 is TGTGCCAGCAGCTTAACCCTAGATGCTATTCCCAATGAGCAGTTCTTC. Translating gives CASSLTLDAIPNEQFF.

The chain links TRBV29-1 to TRBJ1-5; D may be TRBD1 (5 bases). V was pared by 6 bases and J by 3 bases, with 12 bases between. The CDR3 consists of 13 residues. Germline V CDR1 and CDR2: SQVTM, ANQGSEA. The CDR3 loop is CSVGGTDNQPQHF. The CDR3 DNA is TGCAGCGTGGGGGGGACGGACAATCAGCCCCAGCATTTT.

Concerning this clone itself: Different DNA sequences within this sample yield the same CDR3. This chain connects TRBV6-5 to TRBJ1-1; 8 positions agree with TRBD1. There are 13 residues in the CDR3. With 5 bases clipped from V and 4 bases from J, the junction kept 3 bases outside the gene matches. Germline V gene data show CDR1 as MNHEY and CDR2 as SVGAGI. CDR3 in amino acids: CASSLDRGTEAFF. In DNA form, the CDR3 reads TGTGCCAGCAGTCTCGACAGGGGCACTGAAGCTTTCTTT.

The CDR3 loop is CAISVGTGMGQGAFF. CDR3 sequence (DNA): TGTGCCATCTCGGTTGGGACAGGGATGGGACAAGGAGCTTTCTTT. The chain carries TRBV10-3 and TRBJ1-1, with 9 bases identical to TRBD1. The CDR3 is made up of 15 amino acids. Germline V CDR1 and CDR2: ENHRY, SYGVKD. The V and J ends lost 8 bases and 10 bases, in that order; junction bases with no gene match: 17.

V is TRBV5-1 and J is TRBJ1-3, with D possibly TRBD1 on 5 matching bases. The CDR3 sequence is 13 residues long. The V gene lost 8 bases and the J gene lost 4 bases, with 13 bases spanning the gap. Germline loops: CDR1 SGHRS, CDR2 YFSETQ. In DNA, the CDR3 is TGCGCCAGGAGACAGACCACCGGAAACACCATATATTTT. Residues: CARRQTTGNTIYF. Filled out from reference TRBV5-1 and TRBJ1-3, the complete variable domain reads KAGVTQTPRYLIKTRGQQVTLSCSPISGHRSVSWYQQTPGQGLQFLFEYFSETQRNKGNFPGRFSGRQFSNSRSEMNVSTLELGDSALYLCARRQTTGNTIYFGEGSWLTVV.

J is TRBJ2-1 and V is TRBV5-4; weak D call: TRBD2 (6 bases). V was clipped by 0 bases and J by 5 bases, with 12 bases between them. Germline assignment: CDR1 SGHNT and CDR2 YYREEE (reference sequence). The CDR3 runs to 15 residues. The CDR3 loop is CASSLGAPGDNEQFF. In nucleotides, the CDR3 is TGTGCCAGCAGCTTGGGGGCCCCGGGGGACAATGAGCAGTTCTTC.

This clone was observed a single time. V usage is TRBV5-1 and J usage is TRBJ2-6; D is possibly TRBD1 (6 bases). V was pared by 0 bases and J by 0 bases, with 13 bases between. Germline V lookup: CDR1 SGHRS, CDR2 YFSETQ. The CDR3 is 18 residues long. CDR3 nucleotides: TGCGCCAGCAGCTTGGGGCAGGGGTTCCTCTCTGGGGCCAACGTCCTGACTTTC. This codes for CASSLGQGFLSGANVLTF.